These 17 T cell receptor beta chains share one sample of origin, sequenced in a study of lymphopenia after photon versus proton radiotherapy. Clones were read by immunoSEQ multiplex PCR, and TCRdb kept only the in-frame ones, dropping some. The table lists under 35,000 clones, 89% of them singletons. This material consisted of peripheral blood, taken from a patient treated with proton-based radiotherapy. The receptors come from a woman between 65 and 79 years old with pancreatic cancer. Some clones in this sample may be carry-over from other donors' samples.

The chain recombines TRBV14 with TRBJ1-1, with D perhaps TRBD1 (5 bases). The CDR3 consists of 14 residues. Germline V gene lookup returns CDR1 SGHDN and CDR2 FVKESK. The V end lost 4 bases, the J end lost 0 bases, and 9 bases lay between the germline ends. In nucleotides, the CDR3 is TGTGCCAGCAGCCGGACAAATATGAACACTGAAGCTTTCTTT. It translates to CASSRTNMNTEAFF. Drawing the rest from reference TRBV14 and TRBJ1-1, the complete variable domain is EAGVTQFPSHSVIEKGQTVTLRCDPISGHDNLYWYRRVMGKEIKFLLHFVKESKQDESGMPNNRFLAERTGGTYSTLKVQPAELEDSGVYFCASSRTNMNTEAFFGQGTRLTVV.

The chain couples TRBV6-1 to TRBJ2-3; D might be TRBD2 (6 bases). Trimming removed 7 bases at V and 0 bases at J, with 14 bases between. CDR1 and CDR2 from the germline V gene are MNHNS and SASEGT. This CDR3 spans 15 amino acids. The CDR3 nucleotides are TGTGCCAGCAACACCTGGGGGACTAGCACAGATACGCAGTATTTT. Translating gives CASNTWGTSTDTQYF.

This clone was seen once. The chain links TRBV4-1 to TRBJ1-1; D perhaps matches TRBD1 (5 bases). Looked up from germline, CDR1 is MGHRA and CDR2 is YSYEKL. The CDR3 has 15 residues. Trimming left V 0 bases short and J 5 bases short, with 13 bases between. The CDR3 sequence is CASSQEWYGGTEAFF. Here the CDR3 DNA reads TGCGCCAGCAGCCAAGAGTGGTACGGGGGTACTGAAGCTTTCTTT.

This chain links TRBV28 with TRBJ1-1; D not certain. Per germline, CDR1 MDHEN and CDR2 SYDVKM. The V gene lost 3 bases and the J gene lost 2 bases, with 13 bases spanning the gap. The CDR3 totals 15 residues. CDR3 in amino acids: CASSLLSGINTEAFF. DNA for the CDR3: TGTGCCAGCAGTTTGCTTTCCGGGATTAACACTGAAGCTTTCTTT. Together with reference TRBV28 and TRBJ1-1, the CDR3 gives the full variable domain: DVKVTQSSRYLVKRTGEKVFLECVQDMDHENMFWYRQDPGLGLRLIYFSYDVKMKEKGDIPEGYSVSREKKERFSLILESASTNQTSMYLCASSLLSGINTEAFFGQGTRLTVV.

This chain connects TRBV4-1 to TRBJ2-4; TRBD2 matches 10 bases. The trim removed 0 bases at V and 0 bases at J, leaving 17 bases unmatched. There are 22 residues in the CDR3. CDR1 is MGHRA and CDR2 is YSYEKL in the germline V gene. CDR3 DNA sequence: TGCGCCAGCAGCCAAGATCGCAGGCTAGCGGGAGCCGGGTCTGGAGCCAAAAACATTCAGTACTTC. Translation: CASSQDRRLAGAGSGAKNIQYF.

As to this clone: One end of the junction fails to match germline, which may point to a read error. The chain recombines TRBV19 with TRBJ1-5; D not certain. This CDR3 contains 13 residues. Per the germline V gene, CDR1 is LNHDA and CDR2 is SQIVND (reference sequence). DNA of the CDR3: TGTGCCAGTAGTATATTCGGTCCGCAGCTCCAGCATTTT. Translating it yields CASSIFGPQLQHF.

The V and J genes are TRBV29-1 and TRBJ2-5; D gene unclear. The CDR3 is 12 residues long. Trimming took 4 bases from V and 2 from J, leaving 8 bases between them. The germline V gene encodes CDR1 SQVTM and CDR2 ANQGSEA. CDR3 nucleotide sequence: TGCAGCGTTGCCACGACTCAAGAGACCCAGTACTTC. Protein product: CSVATTQETQYF.

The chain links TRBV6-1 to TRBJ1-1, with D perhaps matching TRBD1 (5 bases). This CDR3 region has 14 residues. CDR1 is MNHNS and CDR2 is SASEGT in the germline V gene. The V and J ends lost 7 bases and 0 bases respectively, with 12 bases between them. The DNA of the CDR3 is TGTGCCAGCAATAGTAGGGGCATGAACACTGAAGCTTTCTTT. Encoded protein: CASNSRGMNTEAFF.

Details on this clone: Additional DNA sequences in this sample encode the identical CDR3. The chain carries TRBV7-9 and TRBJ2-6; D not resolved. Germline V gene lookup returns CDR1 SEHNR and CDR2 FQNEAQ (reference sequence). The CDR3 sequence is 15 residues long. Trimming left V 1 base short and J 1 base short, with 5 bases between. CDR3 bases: TGTGCCAGCAGCTTAGAGGGATCTGGGGCCAACGTCCTGACTTTC. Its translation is CASSLEGSGANVLTF.

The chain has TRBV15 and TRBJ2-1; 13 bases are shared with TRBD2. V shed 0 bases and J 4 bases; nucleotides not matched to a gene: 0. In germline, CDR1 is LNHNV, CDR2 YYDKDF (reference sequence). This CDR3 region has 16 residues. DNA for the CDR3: TGTGCCACCAGCAGAGAACTAGCGGGAGGGTACAATGAGCAGTTCTTC. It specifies CATSRELAGGYNEQFF.

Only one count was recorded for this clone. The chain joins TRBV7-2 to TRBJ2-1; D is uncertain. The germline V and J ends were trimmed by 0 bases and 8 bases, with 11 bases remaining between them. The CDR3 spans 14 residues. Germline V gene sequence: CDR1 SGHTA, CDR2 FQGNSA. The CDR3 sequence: CASSLAGQVYEQFF. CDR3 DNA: TGTGCCAGCAGCTTAGCCGGGCAGGTGTATGAGCAGTTCTTC.

The CDR3 loop is CASSEGTTYNEQFF. In DNA form, the CDR3 reads TGTGCCAGCAGTGAAGGGACCACCTACAATGAGCAGTTCTTC. The chain recombines TRBV25-1 with TRBJ2-1; either TRBD1 or TRBD2 may fit D (5 bases each). V lost 2 bases, J lost 2 bases, and 7 bases lay in between. CDR3 length: 14 residues. Germline V gives CDR1 MGHDK, CDR2 SYGVNS. The variable domain in full, with the rest retrieved from reference TRBV25-1 and TRBJ2-1, is EADIYQTPRYLVIGTGKKITLECSQTMGHDKMYWYQQDPGMELHLIHYSYGVNSTEKGDLSSESTVSRIRTEHFPLTLESARPSHTSQYLCASSEGTTYNEQFFGPGTRLTVL.

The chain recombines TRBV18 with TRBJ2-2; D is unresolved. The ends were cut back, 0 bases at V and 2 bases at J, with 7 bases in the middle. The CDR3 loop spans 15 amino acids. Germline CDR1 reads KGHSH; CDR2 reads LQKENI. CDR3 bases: TGTGCCAGCTCACCACCGGAAAGAAACACCGGGGAGCTGTTTTTT. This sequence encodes CASSPPERNTGELFF.

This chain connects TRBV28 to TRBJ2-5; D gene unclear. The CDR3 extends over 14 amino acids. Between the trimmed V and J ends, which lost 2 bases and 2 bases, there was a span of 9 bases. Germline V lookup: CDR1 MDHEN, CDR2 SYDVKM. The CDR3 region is CASSLIGPQETQYF. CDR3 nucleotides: TGTGCCAGCAGTTTAATCGGACCACAAGAGACCCAGTACTTC. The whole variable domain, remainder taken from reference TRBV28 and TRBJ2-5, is DVKVTQSSRYLVKRTGEKVFLECVQDMDHENMFWYRQDPGLGLRLIYFSYDVKMKEKGDIPEGYSVSREKKERFSLILESASTNQTSMYLCASSLIGPQETQYFGPGTRLLVL.

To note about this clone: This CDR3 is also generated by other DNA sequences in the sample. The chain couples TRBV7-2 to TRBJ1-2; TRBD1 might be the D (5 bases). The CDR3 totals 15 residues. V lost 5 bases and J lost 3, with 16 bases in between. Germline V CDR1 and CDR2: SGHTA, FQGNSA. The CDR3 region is CASSVTGGAYYGYTF. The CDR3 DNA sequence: TGTGCCAGCAGCGTCACCGGAGGGGCATACTATGGCTACACCTTC.

The CDR3 spells CASSSHRFPGVSYEQYF. For the CDR3, the DNA is TGTGCCAGCAGCTCCCACAGGTTTCCCGGGGTTTCCTACGAGCAGTACTTC. The chain couples TRBV7-9 to TRBJ2-7; D may be TRBD1 or TRBD2 (5 bases each). V lost 4 bases, J lost 1 base, and 20 bases lay in between. Germline CDR1 and CDR2: SEHNR and FQNEAQ (reference sequence). This CDR3 has 17 residues. Supplemented by reference TRBV7-9 and TRBJ2-7, the full variable domain reads DTGVSQNPRHKITKRGQNVTFRCDPISEHNRLYWYRQTLGQGPEFLTYFQNEAQLEKSRLLSDRFSAERPKGSFSTLEIQRTEQGDSAMYLCASSSHRFPGVSYEQYFGPGTRLTVT.

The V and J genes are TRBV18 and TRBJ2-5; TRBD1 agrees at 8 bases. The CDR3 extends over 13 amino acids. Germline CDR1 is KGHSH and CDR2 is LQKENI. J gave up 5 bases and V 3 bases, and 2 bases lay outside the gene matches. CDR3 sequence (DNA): TGTGCCAGCTCACCCCGACAGGGGGAGACCCAGTACTTC. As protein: CASSPRQGETQYF. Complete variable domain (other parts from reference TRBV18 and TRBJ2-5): NAGVMQNPRHLVRRRGQEARLRCSPMKGHSHVYWYRQLPEEGLKFMVYLQKENIIDESGMPKERFSAEFPKEGPSILRIQQVVRGDSAAYFCASSPRQGETQYFGPGTRLLVL.